These T cell receptor beta chains were read from a single sample in a study of blood T cell repertoires in COVID-19. Sequencing used immunoSEQ multiplex PCR; TCRdb keeps in-frame clones, though not all of them. Among about 73,000 clones listed, over 80% were seen once. The sequenced sample consisted of peripheral blood. Receptors originate from a woman aged 60-75 years with acute or convalescent COVID-19. The CDR3 runs from the conserved cysteine through the conserved F or W. A D gene is named only where the DNA matches it firmly. Size tells how often a clone was seen (once, few, many) or the class of an expanded clone, and some rows leave it out.

V gene	J gene	D gene	clone size	CDR3 protein	CDR3 DNA
TRBV27	TRBJ2-1	NA	NA	CASSPGTGSHEQFF	TGTGCCAGCAGTCCGGGAACGGGTAGCCATGAGCAGTTCTTC
TRBV5-1	TRBJ1-3	NA	NA	CASSLGHSGNTIYF	TGCGCCAGCAGCTTAGGACACTCTGGAAACACCATATATTTT
TRBV3-1/TRBV3-2	TRBJ2-6	NA	NA	CASSRELRADSGANVLTF	TGTGCCAGCAGCCGGGAGCTGCGTGCTGACTCTGGGGCCAACGTCCTGACTTTC
TRBV4-2	TRBJ1-2	NA	NA	CASSQDQRSSYGYTF	TGTGCCAGCAGCCAAGATCAGCGTAGCAGCTATGGCTACACCTTC
TRBV5-4	TRBJ2-3	TRBD2	NA	CASSPRLAGGGRTDTQYF	TGTGCCAGCAGCCCCAGACTAGCGGGAGGCGGAAGAACAGATACGCAGTATTTT
TRBV3-1/TRBV3-2	TRBJ1-1	NA	NA	CASSQGGGGRNTEAFF	TGTGCCAGCAGCCAAGGAGGGGGGGGGAGGAACACTGAAGCTTTCTTT
TRBV30	TRBJ2-7	TRBD1	NA	CAWLPLTGTGVGEQYF	TGTGCCTGGCTTCCACTCACCGGGACAGGGGTGGGCGAGCAGTACTTC
TRBV27	TRBJ2-3	TRBD2	NA	CASSYQRGDSTDTQYF	TGTGCCAGCAGTTATCAACGGGGGGATAGCACAGATACGCAGTATTTT
TRBV9	TRBJ1-3	NA	NA	CASSEPGTGNTIYF	TGTGCCAGCAGCGAGCCAGGGACTGGAAACACCATATATTTT
TRBV7-8	TRBJ2-4	TRBD2	NA	CASSKSGAGAKNIQYF	TGTGCCAGCAGCAAAAGCGGGGCGGGGGCCAAAAACATTCAGTACTTC
TRBV5-1	TRBJ2-3	NA	NA	CASSLGRLAADTQYF	TGCGCCAGCAGCTTGGGACGGCTAGCTGCAGATACGCAGTATTTT
TRBV3-1/TRBV3-2	TRBJ1-5	NA	NA	CASSQGGQDNQPQHF	TGTGCCAGCAGCCAAGGTGGTCAGGACAATCAGCCCCAGCATTTT
TRBV19	TRBJ1-4	NA	NA	CASRDTAYEKLFF	TGTGCCAGTAGAGACACGGCTTATGAAAAACTGTTTTTT
TRBV10-3	TRBJ2-7	NA	few	CAIREGQSRSYEQYF	TGTGCCATCAGAGAAGGACAGTCGCGATCATACGAGCAGTACTTC
TRBV9	TRBJ2-7	TRBD1	NA	CASSAGQVPLEQYF	TGTGCCAGCAGCGCCGGACAGGTCCCCCTCGAGCAGTACTTC
TRBV6-5	TRBJ1-6	NA	NA	CASSRQGSYNSPLHF	TGTGCCAGCAGCAGGCAGGGTTCCTATAATTCACCCCTCCACTTT
TRBV5-4	TRBJ2-1	TRBD2	NA	CASSRPNRGAGGRYNEQFF	TGTGCCAGCAGCCGCCCCAATCGGGGGGCGGGAGGGCGGTACAATGAGCAGTTCTTC
TRBV7-3	TRBJ2-3	NA	NA	CASSLLLSDTQYF	TGTGCCAGCAGCTTACTTCTTTCGGATACGCAGTATTTT
TRBV3-1/TRBV3-2	TRBJ2-1	TRBD2	NA	CASSLGGGYNEQFF	TGTGCCAGCAGCCTTGGGGGGGGCTACAATGAGCAGTTCTTC
TRBV2	TRBJ1-1	NA	NA	CASSPGGPNTEAFF	TGTGCCAGCAGCCCGGGGGGACCGAACACTGAAGCTTTCTTT
TRBV5-5	TRBJ1-1	NA	NA	CASSLDRFRAFF	TGTGCCAGCAGCCTCGACAGGTTCCGGGCTTTCTTT
TRBV5-1	TRBJ1-2	TRBD1	NA	CASSSGQGYGYTF	TGCGCCAGCAGCTCGGGACAGGGGTATGGCTACACCTTC
TRBV14	TRBJ2-3	TRBD2	once	CASRPQYASGATDTQYF	TGTGCCAGCAGACCCCAGTATGCTAGCGGGGCCACAGATACGCAGTATTTT
TRBV5-1	TRBJ2-3	TRBD2	NA	CASSLGGGASDTQYF	TGCGCCAGCAGCTTAGGCGGGGGGGCGTCAGATACGCAGTATTTT
TRBV10-3	TRBJ1-6	NA	few	CAISESQDTYRRNSPLHF	TGTGCCATCAGTGAGTCCCAGGACACCTATCGACGAAATTCACCCCTCCACTTT
TRBV19	TRBJ1-2	TRBD1	NA	CASASEARDSSNYGYTF	TGTGCCAGCGCTTCAGAAGCCCGGGACAGCTCTAACTATGGCTACACCTTC
TRBV4-1	TRBJ2-1	NA	few	CASSPSREYNEQFF	TGCGCCAGCAGCCCCTCCCGGGAATACAATGAGCAGTTCTTC
TRBV5-6	TRBJ2-2	TRBD1	NA	CASSFWDRGTGELFF	TGTGCCAGCAGCTTCTGGGACAGGGGTACCGGGGAGCTGTTTTTT
TRBV9	TRBJ2-1	TRBD2	NA	CASSVGSSGGQFF	TGTGCCAGCAGCGTAGGTTCTAGCGGGGGGCAGTTCTTC
TRBV2	TRBJ1-6	TRBD1	NA	CASSEQGAYNSPLHF	TGTGCCAGCAGTGAACAGGGGGCTTATAATTCACCCCTCCACTTT
TRBV2	TRBJ1-6	TRBD1	NA	CASSTGTGYGSPLHF	TGTGCCAGCAGTACCGGGACAGGATATGGTTCACCCCTCCACTTT
TRBV9	TRBJ1-5	NA	NA	CASSRTTGVNQPQHF	TGTGCCAGCAGCCGAACTACAGGAGTCAATCAGCCCCAGCATTTT
TRBV29-1	TRBJ2-5	NA	NA	CSVAWVQRETQYF	TGCAGCGTTGCGTGGGTCCAGCGGGAGACCCAGTACTTC
TRBV6-2/TRBV6-3	TRBJ1-1	NA	once	CASSYSAGRTEAFF	TGTGCCAGCAGTTACTCGGCAGGGAGGACTGAAGCTTTCTTT
TRBV29-1	TRBJ2-5	NA	few	CSVEPSYGGTQYF	TGCAGCGTTGAACCCAGCTACGGGGGGACCCAGTACTTC
TRBV28	TRBJ1-2	TRBD1	few	CAGTGGADYGYTF	TGTGCCGGAACAGGGGGCGCCGACTATGGCTACACCTTC
TRBV6-5	TRBJ1-4	TRBD1	few	CASRYGTVLFF	TGTGCCAGCAGGTACGGGACAGTACTGTTTTTT
TRBV28	TRBJ1-5	NA	NA	CASSYGKSGSNQPQHF	TGTGCCAGCAGTTACGGGAAGAGTGGGAGCAATCAGCCCCAGCATTTT
TRBV11-2	TRBJ2-7	TRBD2	NA	CASSLSSGRRIEQYF	TGTGCCAGCAGCTTGTCTAGCGGGAGAAGGATTGAGCAGTACTTC
TRBV6-5	TRBJ2-1	NA	NA	CASSYYPSSYNEQFF	TGTGCCAGCAGTTACTATCCGAGCTCCTACAATGAGCAGTTCTTC
TRBV2	TRBJ1-2	NA	once	CASNSLTGSWGYTF	TGTGCCAGCAATTCGCTGACAGGCAGTTGGGGCTACACCTTC
TRBV5-1	TRBJ1-3	TRBD1	NA	CASSLQDRSSGNTIYF	TGCGCCAGCAGCCTCCAGGACAGGAGCTCTGGAAACACCATATATTTT
TRBV7-8	TRBJ2-7	NA	NA	CASSFGTGAYEQYF	TGTGCCAGCAGCTTTGGGACTGGGGCCTACGAGCAGTACTTC
TRBV7-8	TRBJ2-3	NA	once	CASSRGRDTQYF	TGTGCCAGCAGCCGGGGGCGAGATACGCAGTATTTT
TRBV6-6	TRBJ2-1	TRBD1	few	CASSQGTDQFF	TGTGCCAGCAGTCAAGGGACAGACCAGTTCTTC
TRBV11-2	TRBJ1-6	TRBD1	NA	CASSPSGQVNSPLHF	TGTGCCAGCAGCCCCTCGGGACAGGTTAATTCACCCCTCCACTTT
TRBV12-3/TRBV12-4	TRBJ1-1	NA	NA	CASSYRLNTEAFF	TGTGCCAGCAGTTACCGGTTGAACACTGAAGCTTTCTTT
TRBV18	TRBJ1-2	NA	NA	CASSPREGANYGYTF	TGTGCCAGCTCACCCCGAGAAGGAGCTAACTATGGCTACACCTTC
TRBV7-8	TRBJ2-5	NA	NA	CASSLARGETQYF	TGTGCCAGCAGCTTAGCCAGGGGTGAGACCCAGTACTTC